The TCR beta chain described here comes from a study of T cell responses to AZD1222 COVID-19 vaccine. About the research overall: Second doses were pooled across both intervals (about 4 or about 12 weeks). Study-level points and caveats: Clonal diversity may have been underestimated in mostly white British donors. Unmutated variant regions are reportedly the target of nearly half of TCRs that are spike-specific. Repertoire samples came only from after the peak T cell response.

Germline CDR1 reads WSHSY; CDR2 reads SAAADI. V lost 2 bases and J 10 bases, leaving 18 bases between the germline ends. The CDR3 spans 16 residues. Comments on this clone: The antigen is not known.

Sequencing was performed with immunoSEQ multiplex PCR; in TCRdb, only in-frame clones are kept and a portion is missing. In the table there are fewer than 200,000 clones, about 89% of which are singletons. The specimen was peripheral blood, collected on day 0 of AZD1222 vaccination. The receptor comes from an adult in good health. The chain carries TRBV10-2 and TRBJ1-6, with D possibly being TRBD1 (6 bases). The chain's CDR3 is CASSEGSTGARSPLHF. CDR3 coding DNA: TGCGCCAGCAGTGAGGGTTCGACAGGCGCTCGGTCACCCCTCCACTTT.